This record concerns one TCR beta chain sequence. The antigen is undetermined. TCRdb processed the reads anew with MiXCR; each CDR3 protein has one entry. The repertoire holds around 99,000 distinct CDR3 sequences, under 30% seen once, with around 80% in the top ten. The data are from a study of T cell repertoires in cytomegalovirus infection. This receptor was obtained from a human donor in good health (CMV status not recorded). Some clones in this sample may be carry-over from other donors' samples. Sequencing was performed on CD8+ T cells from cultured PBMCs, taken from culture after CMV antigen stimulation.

The CDR3 region has the DNA TGTGCCAGCAGTTTACTAACTGTCACCGGGGAGCTGTTTTTT. This codes for CASSLLTVTGELFF. This chain joins TRBV12-3 or TRBV12-4 and TRBJ2-2, with D unclear. The CDR3 length is 14 residues. Trimming stripped 2 bases from V and 4 bases from J, with 8 bases between.